These 18 T cell receptor beta chains originate from one sample sequenced in a study of TIL therapy for anti-PD-1-resistant metastatic lung cancer. Time point meaning: pre-treatment sample, taken before nivolumab and TIL therapy. Sequencing used immunoSEQ v3. Libraries were prepared by immunoSEQ multiplex PCR; TCRdb keeps only in-frame clonotypes and omits some of them. This sample has tens of thousands of clones, with about nine tenths found just once. The sequencing here drew on blood, taken at baseline. These receptors were collected from a person between 25 and 80 years old with non-small cell lung cancer.

The sample holds one count of this clone. The chain is built from TRBV11-2 and TRBJ2-1; D is possibly TRBD1 or TRBD2 (5 bases each). V was shortened by 0 bases and J by 12 bases, with 12 bases between the two germline ends. CDR1 SGHAT and CDR2 FQNNGV come from the germline V gene. CDR3 length: 13 residues. The CDR3 loop is CASSLEVGGGQFF. DNA of the CDR3: TGTGCCAGCAGCTTAGAAGTGGGTGGGGGGCAGTTCTTC.

The rearrangement uses TRBV28 and TRBJ2-5; no definite D call. Germline V gene data show CDR1 as MDHEN and CDR2 as SYDVKM. This CDR3 has 12 amino acids. V was clipped by 4 bases and J by 5 bases, with 8 bases between them. The CDR3 protein is CASSSLVETQYF. The CDR3 DNA is TGTGCCAGCAGTTCCCTGGTGGAGACCCAGTACTTC.

This chain uses TRBV11-2 with TRBJ2-3; 7 positions agree with TRBD1. Trimming removed 1 base from V and 4 bases from J; junction bases left unmatched: 11. The CDR3 extends over 17 amino acids. Germline V lookup: CDR1 SGHAT, CDR2 FQNNGV. The CDR3: CASSLGAVRQGADTQYF. The DNA for the CDR3 is TGTGCCAGCAGCTTAGGAGCGGTTAGACAGGGAGCAGATACGCAGTATTTT.

This chain connects TRBV28 to TRBJ1-5; perhaps TRBD1 as D (6 bases). Germline V gives CDR1 MDHEN, CDR2 SYDVKM. V lost 5 bases, J lost 6 bases, and 14 bases lay in between. The CDR3 loop spans 14 amino acids. The CDR3 DNA reads as TGTGCCAGCAGTAAGGGGGGGCGGGTTCAGCCCCAGCATTTT. It specifies CASSKGGRVQPQHF.

This chain connects TRBV4-2 to TRBJ2-1; D remains ambiguous. With 2 bases removed from V and 9 bases from J, the gap between germline ends came to 11 bases. The CDR3 totals 13 residues. The germline V gene encodes CDR1 LGHNA and CDR2 YNFKEQ. For the CDR3, the DNA is TGTGCCAGCAGCCAATCCCCCTTTGGTGAGCAGTTCTTC. It yields the protein CASSQSPFGEQFF.

The chain combines TRBV5-1 with TRBJ1-2; D may be TRBD1 (5 bases). The CDR3 covers 16 residues. Germline CDR1 SGHRS, CDR2 YFSETQ. V was clipped by 4 bases and J by 4 bases, with 20 bases between them. CDR3 sequence reads: CASSPRTGPQSYGYTF. DNA for the CDR3: TGCGCCAGCAGCCCGAGGACGGGACCCCAAAGCTATGGCTACACCTTC. Looking up the rest from reference TRBV5-1 and TRBJ1-2 gives the full variable domain: KAGVTQTPRYLIKTRGQQVTLSCSPISGHRSVSWYQQTPGQGLQFLFEYFSETQRNKGNFPGRFSGRQFSNSRSEMNVSTLELGDSALYLCASSPRTGPQSYGYTFGSGTRLTVV.

The J gene is TRBJ1-5, the V gene TRBV6-5, with a possible D match to TRBD1 (5 bases). The CDR3 length is 15 residues. Trimming shortened V by 5 bases and J by 2 bases, and 13 bases separated the two germline ends. Germline V gene sequence: CDR1 MNHEY, CDR2 SVGAGI. The CDR3 DNA reads TGTGCCAGCAGTCCACGAGACAGACGCAATCAGCCCCAGCATTTT. This translates into CASSPRDRRNQPQHF.

The chain carries TRBV2 and TRBJ2-7; D is unclear. Germline V lookup: CDR1 SNHLY, CDR2 FYNNEI. There are 12 residues in the CDR3. With 11 bases removed from V and 6 bases from J, the gap between germline ends came to 17 bases. The CDR3 DNA reads TGTGCCTTCCGGACGGAGAGCCCCGAGCAGTACTTC. Its translation: CAFRTESPEQYF.

This clone occurred a few times. As DNA, the CDR3 is TGTGCCACCAGCTACAGGGGAATCAAAAACGAGCAGTACTTC. This gives the protein CATSYRGIKNEQYF. This sequence joins TRBV15 and TRBJ2-7; 7 bases map to TRBD1. With 5 bases clipped from V and 5 bases from J, the junction kept 9 bases outside the gene matches. Germline values: CDR1 LNHNV, CDR2 YYDKDF (reference sequence). This CDR3 region has 14 residues.

This rearrangement joins TRBV5-1 to TRBJ2-7; maybe TRBD2 (6 bases). The CDR3 extends over 14 amino acids. From germline, CDR1 is SGHRS and CDR2 YFSETQ. The V end lost 4 bases, the J end lost 3 bases, and 14 bases lay between the germline ends. CDR3 bases: TGCGCCAGCAGCCCCGGGGGTGCAGTCTACGAGCAGTACTTC. Translation: CASSPGGAVYEQYF.

This clone was seen more than once but under ten times. The rearrangement uses TRBV10-3 and TRBJ1-1, with 9 bases lining up with TRBD1. V lost 11 bases, J lost 1 base, and 17 bases stayed unmatched. The CDR3 has 17 residues. Germline CDR1 ENHRY, CDR2 SYGVKD. The CDR3 spells CAATTGTGRIGNTEAFF. In nucleotides, the CDR3 is TGTGCCGCGACCACCGGGACAGGGAGAATAGGGAACACTGAAGCTTTCTTT.

This clone was recorded a few times. The J gene is TRBJ1-4, the V gene TRBV2; D uncertain. The CDR3 is 13 amino acids. The germline gives CDR1 SNHLY, CDR2 FYNNEI. V lost 3 bases and J lost 7, with 9 bases in between. CDR3 region: CASSDRVGEKLFF. CDR3 DNA sequence: TGTGCCAGCAGTGACCGGGTGGGTGAAAAACTGTTTTTT.

The V call is TRBV5-1, the J call TRBJ2-7; 7 bases match TRBD2. Trimming cost V 1 base and J 3 bases; bases outside gene matches: 7. The CDR3 loop spans 15 amino acids. Germline CDR1 and CDR2: SGHRS and YFSETQ. The CDR3 region has the DNA TGCGCCAGCAGCTTGAACGGCGGGAGAGGCTACGAGCAGTACTTC. Translation: CASSLNGGRGYEQYF.

The chain recombines TRBV12-5 with TRBJ2-7; D remains ambiguous. CDR3 length equals 11 residues. The V end lost 6 bases, the J end lost 3 bases, and 6 bases lay between the germline ends. Germline loops: CDR1 LGHNT, CDR2 FRNRAP. CDR3 DNA: TGTGCTAGTGGGGACCTCTACGAGCAGTACTTC. Its protein product is CASGDLYEQYF.

The chain couples TRBV12-3 or TRBV12-4 to TRBJ1-1; D call uncertain. The V gene lost 5 bases and the J gene lost 4 bases, with 11 bases spanning the gap. CDR3 length: 13 residues. CDR3 in amino acids: CASSLEPFTEAFF. Written as DNA, the CDR3 is TGTGCCAGCAGTCTAGAACCTTTCACTGAAGCTTTCTTT.

The V call is TRBV5-6, the J call TRBJ2-2, with D maybe TRBD2 (6 bases). The length of the CDR3 is 13 residues. V gave up 3 bases and J gave up 7 bases, with 10 bases separating them. The V gene's germline CDR1 is SGHDT and CDR2 YYEEEE. CDR3 DNA: TGTGCCAGCAGCTGGGGGACTGGCGGGGAGCTGTTTTTT. Residues: CASSWGTGGELFF.

The V and J genes are TRBV30 and TRBJ1-6, with D perhaps TRBD1 (6 bases). CDR1 and CDR2 from the germline V gene are GTSNPN and SVGIG (reference sequence). The CDR3 totals 14 residues. Trimming pared 0 bases from V and 5 bases from J, leaving 8 bases between. The CDR3 DNA reads as TGTGCCTGGAGTGTAGGGGGTAATAATTCACCCCTCCACTTT. Its translation is CAWSVGGNNSPLHF.

The rearrangement joins TRBV5-6 to TRBJ2-7, with TRBD1 matching over 8 bases. This CDR3 spans 15 amino acids. The germline gives CDR1 SGHDT, CDR2 YYEEEE. After removal of 3 bases from V and 3 bases from J, the junction contained 8 bases not matched to a gene. The CDR3 DNA follows: TGTGCCAGCAGCTCGGTGGGACAGGTGAACTACGAGCAGTACTTC. It yields the protein CASSSVGQVNYEQYF. Using reference TRBV5-6 and TRBJ2-7 for the parts outside the CDR3, the full variable domain is DAGVTQSPTHLIKTRGQQVTLRCSPKSGHDTVSWYQQALGQGPQFIFQYYEEEERQRGNFPDRFSGHQFPNYSSELNVNALLLGDSALYLCASSSVGQVNYEQYFGPGTRLTVT.